The next 12 T cell receptor beta chains were all read from a single sample in a study of long-term antiretroviral therapy in people with HIV. Researchers report immunoSEQ v3.0 was run at survey level. The repertoire was sequenced with immunoSEQ multiplex PCR; TCRdb's copy has only in-frame clones and lacks some. The table lists around 20,000 clones, roughly nine tenths of them singletons, with 9% to 9.5% in the top ten. Here the sequenced sample was unsorted PBMCs, taken 4.2 years after starting antiretroviral therapy. These receptors originate from a man over 45 with HIV.

The CDR3 coding sequence is TGTGCCAGCAGTTTTAATACGAACACTGAAGCTTTCTTT. Its translation is CASSFNTNTEAFF. V and J are TRBV27 and TRBJ1-1; D is ambiguous. Trimming stripped 3 bases from V and 1 base from J, with 6 bases between. CDR3 length equals 13 residues. Germline CDR1 and CDR2: MNHEY and SMNVEV (reference sequence).

The rearrangement links TRBV7-2 to TRBJ1-2; a weak D match, TRBD1 (5 bases). Germline CDR1 reads SGHTA; CDR2 reads FQGNSA. V lost 5 bases and J 4 bases, leaving 11 bases between the germline ends. This CDR3 is built from 13 residues. CDR3 in amino acids: CASSRREIYGYTF. CDR3 DNA sequence: TGTGCCAGCAGCCGCAGGGAGATCTATGGCTACACCTTC.

The chain carries TRBV27 and TRBJ2-7; TRBD2 might be the D (6 bases). This CDR3 comprises 15 residues. Germline loops: CDR1 MNHEY, CDR2 SMNVEV (reference sequence). Trimming took off 2 bases at V and 6 bases at J, with 17 bases between the two ends. The CDR3 loop is CASSLSRVRGGEQYF. CDR3 coding DNA: TGTGCCAGCAGTTTAAGCCGGGTTCGGGGAGGCGAGCAGTACTTC.

The chain carries TRBV7-9 and TRBJ1-3; D perhaps matches TRBD1 (5 bases). With 5 bases removed from V and 0 bases from J, the gap between germline ends came to 11 bases. The CDR3 is made up of 15 amino acids. CDR1 is SEHNR, CDR2 FQNEAQ, per germline (reference sequence). The CDR3 spells CASSMTAISGNTIYF. CDR3 nucleotide sequence: TGTGCCAGCAGCATGACAGCCATCTCTGGAAACACCATATATTTT.

This clone was seen a single time. The rearrangement links TRBV30 to TRBJ2-2; either TRBD1 or TRBD2 may supply D (5 bases each). The CDR3 extends over 15 amino acids. From germline, CDR1 is GTSNPN and CDR2 SVGIG (reference sequence). The V gene lost 6 bases and the J gene lost 6 bases, with 20 bases spanning the gap. The CDR3 bases are TGTGCCTGCGAGAACCGGGGCATAGGATCCGGGGAGCTGTTTTTT. Translated: CACENRGIGSGELFF.

The V call is TRBV4-3, the J call TRBJ2-3; D is possibly TRBD2 (5 bases). The V gene's germline CDR1 is LGHNA and CDR2 YSLEER. CDR3 length: 13 residues. V dropped 0 bases and J dropped 5 bases, with 6 bases sitting between them. The CDR3 loop reads CASSQDRGDTQYF. In DNA, the CDR3 is TGCGCCAGCAGCCAAGATCGGGGAGATACGCAGTATTTT.

The chain employs TRBV10-2 and TRBJ2-3; no reliable D call. This CDR3 spans 15 amino acids. Germline CDR1 WSHSY, CDR2 SAAADI. The V end lost 3 bases, the J end lost 0 bases, and 10 bases lay between the germline ends. This CDR3 reads CASSETETSTDTQYF. The DNA of the CDR3 is TGCGCCAGCAGTGAAACAGAAACTAGCACAGATACGCAGTATTTT.

This sequence joins TRBV6-1 and TRBJ2-7; 7 nucleotides match TRBD1. Germline V gene sequence: CDR1 MNHNS, CDR2 SASEGT. V lost 3 bases and J lost 3; bases outside the gene matches: 11. This CDR3 is built from 16 residues. CDR3 in DNA: TGTGCCAGCAGTGATGGGAAGGGGACAGCCATCTACGAGCAGTACTTC. This translates into CASSDGKGTAIYEQYF.

The J gene is TRBJ2-3, the V gene TRBV7-2; 12 bases are a match to TRBD2. CDR1 SGHTA and CDR2 FQGNSA come from the germline V gene. This CDR3 region has 15 residues. With V trimmed by 2 bases and J by 6 bases, 3 bases remained unmatched. This chain's CDR3 is CASSLLAGGRDTQYF. The CDR3 DNA follows: TGTGCCAGCAGCTTACTAGCGGGGGGGCGGGATACGCAGTATTTT.

The chain links TRBV6-6 to TRBJ2-3, with 11 bases that match TRBD2. Unmatched junction bases numbered 4, after V lost 7 bases and J lost 1 base. CDR1 is MNHNY and CDR2 is SVGAGI in the germline V gene (reference sequence). The CDR3 sequence is 15 residues long. CDR3 bases: TGTGCCAGCACCGCACTAGCGGGGGGCACAGATACGCAGTATTTT. Its protein product is CASTALAGGTDTQYF.

CDR3 sequence: CASRVTSGELFF. DNA of the CDR3: TGTGCCAGTAGAGTAACTAGCGGGGAGCTGTTTTTT. The chain recombines TRBV19 with TRBJ2-2; maybe TRBD2 (5 bases). There are 12 residues in the CDR3. Germline-derived CDR1 and CDR2 are LNHDA and SQIVND (reference sequence). Trimming cost V 6 bases and J 7 bases, with 9 bases left between them.

The genes are TRBV5-6 and TRBJ2-7; 7 nucleotides match TRBD1. The CDR3 loop spans 13 amino acids. The trim removed 4 bases at V and 3 bases at J, leaving 4 bases unmatched. Germline V CDR1 and CDR2: SGHDT, YYEEEE. Written as DNA, the CDR3 is TGTGCCAGCAGCCTGGGGACAGACTACGAGCAGTACTTC. Translated, it gives CASSLGTDYEQYF.